The next 21 T cell receptor beta chains were all read from a single sample in a study of shared clonotypes between healthy human individuals. Assay used: immunoSEQ multiplex PCR; TCRdb lists only in-frame clones, some missing. The table has millions of clones, 93% seen once. In the naive CD8 group, cells lacked CD45RO and were positively selected for CCR7, so terminally differentiated effector memory CD45RA+ cells were left out. Sequencing was done on a sample of naive CD8+ T cells from PBMCs. The receptor source for this set is a young man in good health. Some clones in this sample may be carry-over from other donors' samples.

V usage is TRBV7-2 and J usage is TRBJ2-3, with unresolved D. The CDR3 is 13 residues long. The germline CDR1 and CDR2 sequences are SGHTA and FQGNSA. The germline V and J ends were trimmed by 3 bases and 2 bases, with 6 bases remaining between them. CDR3 coding DNA: TGTGCCAGCAGCTTCACCCCCACAGATACGCAGTATTTT. It codes for CASSFTPTDTQYF.

This clone was recorded only once. The genes are TRBV4-3 and TRBJ1-4; 7 bases map to TRBD1. CDR1 LGHNA and CDR2 YSLEER come from the germline V gene. V trimming: 3 bases; J trimming: 2 bases; junction bases outside the gene matches: 3. There are 15 residues in the CDR3. The CDR3 DNA sequence: TGCGCCAGCAGCCACCTGACAGGGACTAATGAAAAACTGTTTTTT. Translated, it gives CASSHLTGTNEKLFF.

The chain links TRBV13 to TRBJ2-1; 8 bases are a match to TRBD1. The CDR3 length is 15 residues. Germline trimming cut 6 bases from V and 4 bases from J; bases unmatched to any gene: 8. Germline values: CDR1 PRHDT, CDR2 FYEKMQ (reference sequence). The CDR3 reads CASSVGTGNYNEQFF. CDR3 sequence (DNA): TGTGCCAGCAGTGTCGGGACAGGAAATTACAATGAGCAGTTCTTC.

The chain combines TRBV28 with TRBJ1-1; tentatively, D is TRBD1 (6 bases). V was pared by 1 base and J by 2 bases, with 26 bases between. Germline-derived CDR1 and CDR2 are MDHEN and SYDVKM. This CDR3 region has 20 residues. The CDR3 sequence is CASSLLSVTGHQAGNTEAFF. The CDR3 DNA reads as TGTGCCAGCAGTTTATTAAGTGTGACGGGACACCAGGCGGGAAACACTGAAGCTTTCTTT.

The rearrangement links TRBV4-3 to TRBJ1-2; D gene uncertain. Germline CDR1 reads LGHNA; CDR2 reads YSLEER. The germline V and J ends were trimmed by 0 bases and 8 bases, with 10 bases remaining between them. This CDR3 has 13 amino acids. CDR3 sequence: CASSQDGREGYTF. For the CDR3, the DNA is TGCGCCAGCAGCCAAGACGGCCGGGAGGGCTACACCTTC.

The V and J genes are TRBV7-9 and TRBJ1-5; D is unresolved. CDR3 length: 17 residues. Trimming pared 4 bases from V and 2 bases from J, leaving 18 bases between. CDR1 and CDR2 from the germline V gene are SEHNR and FQNEAQ (reference sequence). The CDR3 DNA follows: TGTGCCAGCAGCTCCCCCTTCGAACAACCCGGCAATCAGCCCCAGCATTTT. Its protein is CASSSPFEQPGNQPQHF.

V usage is TRBV5-4 and J usage is TRBJ2-7; 8 bases align to TRBD1. The CDR3 is 14 residues long. Germline CDR1 SGHNT, CDR2 YYREEE (reference sequence). Trimming removed 3 bases from V and 5 bases from J; junction bases left unmatched: 7. The CDR3 DNA reads as TGTGCCAGCAGCTCCGACAGGGGAACCCACGAGCAGTACTTC. It translates to CASSSDRGTHEQYF. The entire variable domain, with the rest obtained from reference TRBV5-4 and TRBJ2-7, is as follows: ETGVTQSPTHLIKTRGQQVTLRCSSQSGHNTVSWYQQALGQGPQFIFQYYREEENGRGNFPPRFSGLQFPNYSSELNVNALELDDSALYLCASSSDRGTHEQYFGPGTRLTVT.

Written as DNA, the CDR3 is TGTGCCAGCAGCGCGGCGGGAGGGACCATTTACGAGCAGTACTTC. It codes for CASSAAGGTIYEQYF. The gene calls are TRBV9 and TRBJ2-7; 9 positions agree with TRBD2. Germline V gene sequence: CDR1 SGDLS, CDR2 YYNGEE. The CDR3 loop spans 15 amino acids. V was pared by 3 bases and J by 4 bases, with 8 bases of the junction left unmatched.

This clone occurred once. At the DNA level, this CDR3 is encoded by other sequences in the same sample as well. The chain combines TRBV7-9 with TRBJ1-2; tentatively, D is TRBD1 (5 bases). Trimming left V 5 bases short and J 4 bases short, with 11 bases between. This CDR3 contains 13 residues. Germline V CDR1 and CDR2: SEHNR, FQNEAQ (reference sequence). The CDR3 loop reads CASSPPGGYGYTF. The CDR3 DNA sequence: TGTGCCAGCAGCCCGCCGGGGGGCTATGGCTACACCTTC. Full variable domain (remainder filled in from reference TRBV7-9 and TRBJ1-2): DTGVSQNPRHKITKRGQNVTFRCDPISEHNRLYWYRQTLGQGPEFLTYFQNEAQLEKSRLLSDRFSAERPKGSFSTLEIQRTEQGDSAMYLCASSPPGGYGYTFGSGTRLTVV.

The chain joins TRBV19 to TRBJ2-1, with 11 positions matching TRBD2. The trim removed 11 bases at V and 5 bases at J, leaving 5 bases unmatched. Germline CDR1 LNHDA, CDR2 SQIVND (reference sequence). This CDR3 has 13 amino acids. CDR3 sequence: CASGLAVNNEQFF. The CDR3 nucleotides read TGTGCCTCGGGACTAGCGGTTAACAATGAGCAGTTCTTC.

The chain combines TRBV4-1 with TRBJ2-2; 8 nucleotides line up with TRBD1. The CDR3 is 16 amino acids. The V segment lost 4 bases and the J segment 3 bases; nucleotides outside the gene matches: 7. From germline, CDR1 is MGHRA and CDR2 YSYEKL. For the CDR3, the DNA is TGCGCCAGCAGCCTAAGACAGGGGATGTACACCGGGGAGCTGTTTTTT. Amino acids: CASSLRQGMYTGELFF.

Only one count was recorded for this clone. This chain joins TRBV5-4 and TRBJ2-1, with D hard to call. The CDR3 loop spans 14 amino acids. Germline values: CDR1 SGHNT, CDR2 YYREEE (reference sequence). The V and J ends lost 2 bases and 3 bases respectively, with 9 bases between them. The CDR3 region is CASSLQSIYNEQFF. The CDR3, as DNA: TGTGCCAGCAGCTTACAGAGCATCTACAATGAGCAGTTCTTC.

The rearrangement uses TRBV5-6 and TRBJ2-1; TRBD2 matches 11 bases. In germline, CDR1 is SGHDT, CDR2 YYEEEE. Unmatched junction bases numbered 9, after V lost 4 bases and J lost 6 bases. This CDR3 contains 16 residues. In DNA, the CDR3 is TGTGCCAGCAGCCCCCCGGGACTAGCGGAACCCAATGAGCAGTTCTTC. Translation: CASSPPGLAEPNEQFF.

The chain joins TRBV15 to TRBJ1-5; D unresolved. V lost 3 bases and J 1 base, leaving 7 bases between the germline ends. Per germline, CDR1 LNHNV and CDR2 YYDKDF (reference sequence). The CDR3 contains 14 residues. The CDR3 loop is CATSSPGSNQPQHF. CDR3 bases: TGTGCCACCAGCAGTCCGGGCAGCAATCAGCCCCAGCATTTT.

This clone has a single count. J is TRBJ2-2 and V is TRBV12-1; the DNA was not compared with TRBD1, the D call given in the table. TRBV12-1 counts as a pseudogene. The CDR3 loop spans 17 amino acids. The CDR3 sequence is CASSSAPTGEVTGELFF. CDR3 coding DNA: TGTGCCAGCAGCTCCGCCCCGACAGGGGAAGTCACCGGGGAGCTGTTTTTT.

This chain uses TRBV4-1 with TRBJ2-2; TRBD1 might be the D (6 bases). This CDR3 has 17 amino acids. The germline V gene has CDR1 MGHRA and CDR2 YSYEKL. Trimming took 4 bases from V and 0 from J, leaving 15 bases between them. In DNA, the CDR3 is TGCGCCAGCAGCCGAAATGACAGGATAACGAACACCGGGGAGCTGTTTTTT. This sequence encodes CASSRNDRITNTGELFF.

This clone was found once. J is TRBJ1-4 and V is TRBV7-8; tentatively, D is TRBD1 (6 bases). Germline V CDR1 and CDR2: SGHVS, FQNEAQ. Trimming removed 1 base at V and 6 bases at J, with 15 bases between. This CDR3 region has 16 residues. DNA for the CDR3: TGTGCCAGCAGCTTAGGCGGTTGGCAGGGGTATGAAAAACTGTTTTTT. It codes for CASSLGGWQGYEKLFF.

The V call is TRBV29-1, the J call TRBJ2-3, with 8 bases lining up with TRBD2. After removal of 7 bases from V and 4 bases from J, the junction contained 7 bases not matched to a gene. In germline, CDR1 is SQVTM, CDR2 ANQGSEA. CDR3 size: 13 residues. In DNA, the CDR3 is TGCAGCGGATATAGCGGGACGGCAGATACGCAGTATTTT. This gives the protein CSGYSGTADTQYF.

The J gene is TRBJ1-1, the V gene TRBV10-3; maybe TRBD1 (5 bases). CDR1 and CDR2 from the germline V gene are ENHRY and SYGVKD. V shed 4 bases and J shed 3 bases, with 18 bases lying between them. The CDR3 runs 16 residues. CDR3 sequence reads: CAISVVEKGTDTEAFF. CDR3 sequence (DNA): TGTGCCATCAGTGTGGTTGAGAAGGGGACGGACACTGAAGCTTTCTTT.

V gene TRBV7-9 combines with J gene TRBJ1-2, with a possible D match to TRBD1 (5 bases). Germline V gene sequence: CDR1 SEHNR, CDR2 FQNEAQ (reference sequence). The CDR3 spans 15 residues. V shed 2 bases and J shed 7 bases, with 17 bases lying between them. The CDR3 here is CASSLSGQGGRGYTF. In DNA form, the CDR3 reads TGTGCCAGCAGCTTATCCGGGCAGGGAGGACGTGGCTACACCTTC.

Worth noting for this clone: Additional DNA sequences in this sample encode the identical CDR3. The rearrangement joins TRBV5-4 to TRBJ2-2; D not resolved. The CDR3 spans 12 residues. CDR1 and CDR2 (germline): SGHNT, YYREEE (reference sequence). V lost 0 bases and J lost 6, with 3 bases in between. The CDR3 is CASSLVAGELFF. CDR3 sequence (DNA): TGTGCCAGCAGCTTGGTGGCCGGGGAGCTGTTTTTT.